The entry below describes one T cell receptor (beta chain). The antigen remains undetermined. Germline-derived CDR1 and CDR2 are MNHEY and SVGAGI. This CDR3 has 13 amino acids. With 4 bases removed from V and 4 bases from J, the gap between germline ends came to 7 bases. Assay: immunoSEQ multiplex PCR; the TCRdb copy retains only in-frame clones and omits some. The sample records around 91,000 clones, approximately 93% being singletons. This entry belongs to a study of cytomegalovirus exposure and HLA in healthy donors. Study outcomes and limitations: Cytomegalovirus status was reportedly diagnosed by the classifier with high sensitivity and specificity.

This receptor was taken from a woman aged 25 to 45 in good health and CMV-seropositive. The chain couples TRBV6-5 to TRBJ2-2; D not resolved. Source material: PBMCs. CDR3 coding DNA: TGTGCCAGCAGTTTGCTAATCACCGGGGAGCTGTTTTTT. Protein sequence: CASSLLITGELFF.